This is a list of T cell receptor beta chains from one sample in a study of blood T cell repertoires in COVID-19. Libraries were prepared by immunoSEQ multiplex PCR; TCRdb keeps only in-frame clonotypes and omits some of them. The sample lists 230,000 or so clones, roughly 87% occurring once. Sequenced material: peripheral blood. The receptors were sampled from a man aged 35 to 55 with active or convalescent COVID-19. Both conserved end residues are part of each CDR3. Fields, in order: CDR3 DNA, CDR3 protein, V gene, clone size, D gene, J gene. A D gene is named only where the DNA matches it firmly. Rows may omit the clone size; those that give it use once, few, many or a size class.

CDR3nt: TGCAGCGTTATGACAGGGGTCTATTCACCCCTCCACTTT; CDR3aa: CSVMTGVYSPLHF; v_gene: TRBV29-1; abundance: -; d_gene: TRBD1; j_gene: TRBJ1-6
CDR3nt: TGTGCCAGCAGCTTAGATGAGCGGGCTGAGCAGTTCTTC; CDR3aa: CASSLDERAEQFF; v_gene: TRBV11-3; abundance: -; d_gene: -; j_gene: TRBJ2-1
CDR3nt: TGTGCCAGCAGTTTGCCGGACAGAGAATACGAGCAGTACTTC; CDR3aa: CASSLPDREYEQYF; v_gene: TRBV28; abundance: -; d_gene: -; j_gene: TRBJ2-7
CDR3nt: TGCGCCAGCAGTTCCCGGTCATCGAGCACTGAAGCTTTCTTT; CDR3aa: CASSSRSSSTEAFF; v_gene: TRBV10-1; abundance: -; d_gene: -; j_gene: TRBJ1-1
CDR3nt: TGTGCCACCCGGGACAGGGGAAACTATGGCTACACCTTC; CDR3aa: CATRDRGNYGYTF; v_gene: TRBV19; abundance: -; d_gene: TRBD1; j_gene: TRBJ1-2
CDR3nt: TGTGCCAGTAGTATGGGAGCGGGGGGCTACACCGGGGAGCTGTTTTTT; CDR3aa: CASSMGAGGYTGELFF; v_gene: TRBV19; abundance: -; d_gene: TRBD2; j_gene: TRBJ2-2
CDR3nt: TGTGCCAGCAGCCCAAGGACTGGAATCAAAAAGACCCAGTACTTC; CDR3aa: CASSPRTGIKKTQYF; v_gene: TRBV5-8; abundance: -; d_gene: -; j_gene: TRBJ2-5
CDR3nt: TGCGCCAGCAGTCAGGTCGGGGGGCATAGCACAGATACGCAGTATTTT; CDR3aa: CASSQVGGHSTDTQYF; v_gene: TRBV23-1; abundance: once; d_gene: -; j_gene: TRBJ2-3
CDR3nt: TGTGCCAGCAGCCCCCATTCGGGCGGGACAGATACGCAGTATTTT; CDR3aa: CASSPHSGGTDTQYF; v_gene: TRBV7-3; abundance: once; d_gene: -; j_gene: TRBJ2-3
CDR3nt: TGTGCCAGCTCACCAAGGGACAGGGCCGAGACCCAGTACTTC; CDR3aa: CASSPRDRAETQYF; v_gene: TRBV18; abundance: -; d_gene: TRBD1; j_gene: TRBJ2-5
CDR3nt: TGCGCCAGCAGCGTTGAGGCGTGGCAGAGCGCGAACACCGGGGAGCTGTTTTTT; CDR3aa: CASSVEAWQSANTGELFF; v_gene: TRBV5-1; abundance: -; d_gene: -; j_gene: TRBJ2-2
CDR3nt: TGTGCCAGCAGCGTAGTTGGGACAGGGGGGGACGGCTACACCTTC; CDR3aa: CASSVVGTGGDGYTF; v_gene: TRBV9; abundance: -; d_gene: TRBD1; j_gene: TRBJ1-2
CDR3nt: TGTGCCAGCAGCAGCAGGGGACGTTGTGGAAACACCATATATTTT; CDR3aa: CASSSRGRCGNTIYF; v_gene: TRBV21-1; abundance: -; d_gene: -; j_gene: TRBJ1-3
CDR3nt: TGTGCCAGTAGTCAAGACAGGGTGCGCAATCAGCCCCAGCATTTT; CDR3aa: CASSQDRVRNQPQHF; v_gene: TRBV19; abundance: -; d_gene: TRBD1; j_gene: TRBJ1-5
CDR3nt: TGTGCCAGCAGCGTATACGGACAGGGATATGAGACCCAGTACTTC; CDR3aa: CASSVYGQGYETQYF; v_gene: TRBV9; abundance: -; d_gene: TRBD1; j_gene: TRBJ2-5
CDR3nt: TGTGCCAGCAGACCGGGACAGGGGGCCGGGGAGCTGTTTTTT; CDR3aa: CASRPGQGAGELFF; v_gene: TRBV28; abundance: -; d_gene: TRBD1; j_gene: TRBJ2-2
CDR3nt: TGTGCCAGCACGGGGCCCTCCTACGAGCAGTACTTC; CDR3aa: CASTGPSYEQYF; v_gene: TRBV7-9; abundance: -; d_gene: -; j_gene: TRBJ2-7
CDR3nt: TGTGCCAGCAGCCGTCCGAACACCGGGGAGCTGTTTTTT; CDR3aa: CASSRPNTGELFF; v_gene: TRBV7-9; abundance: -; d_gene: -; j_gene: TRBJ2-2
CDR3nt: TGTGCCAGCAGCCCCGGACTCCATTCCAATGAGCAGTTCTTC; CDR3aa: CASSPGLHSNEQFF; v_gene: TRBV9; abundance: -; d_gene: -; j_gene: TRBJ2-1
CDR3nt: TGTGCCACCCGGAAGAGAGGCGGGGGCAATCAGCCCCAGCATTTT; CDR3aa: CATRKRGGGNQPQHF; v_gene: TRBV19; abundance: -; d_gene: -; j_gene: TRBJ1-5
CDR3nt: TGCGCCAGCAGCTTGGGTGCAGGGGTAAGCTACGAGCAGTACTTC; CDR3aa: CASSLGAGVSYEQYF; v_gene: TRBV5-1; abundance: -; d_gene: -; j_gene: TRBJ2-7
CDR3nt: TGTGCCTGGAGTGTATCCCAGGGAGCTTTCTTT; CDR3aa: CAWSVSQGAFF; v_gene: TRBV30; abundance: -; d_gene: -; j_gene: TRBJ1-1
CDR3nt: TGTGCCAGCAGTTTAGGAGGGGTATATGGCTACACCTTC; CDR3aa: CASSLGGVYGYTF; v_gene: TRBV27; abundance: -; d_gene: -; j_gene: TRBJ1-2
CDR3nt: TGTGCCAGCTCACCAGAAAAGGGGTTTGGCAATCAGCCCCAGCATTTT; CDR3aa: CASSPEKGFGNQPQHF; v_gene: TRBV18; abundance: -; d_gene: -; j_gene: TRBJ1-5
CDR3nt: TGTGCCAGCTCATCCCTGGGGGAGGGGACGAACACTGAAGCTTTCTTT; CDR3aa: CASSSLGEGTNTEAFF; v_gene: TRBV18; abundance: -; d_gene: -; j_gene: TRBJ1-1
CDR3nt: TGTGCCTGGAGTCCATTCCAGGGGGGAGCTAACTATGGCTACACCTTC; CDR3aa: CAWSPFQGGANYGYTF; v_gene: TRBV30; abundance: -; d_gene: TRBD1; j_gene: TRBJ1-2
CDR3nt: TGTGCCAGTAGTATCCCCGGACAGGGTTACAATGAGCAGTTCTTC; CDR3aa: CASSIPGQGYNEQFF; v_gene: TRBV19; abundance: -; d_gene: TRBD1; j_gene: TRBJ2-1
CDR3nt: TGTGCCAGCAGTTGGAGCCCTACCTACGAGCAGTACTTC; CDR3aa: CASSWSPTYEQYF; v_gene: TRBV12-3/TRBV12-4; abundance: -; d_gene: -; j_gene: TRBJ2-7
CDR3nt: TGTGCCAGCAGTACCGCGGGGGGTCCGTACAATGAGCAGTTCTTC; CDR3aa: CASSTAGGPYNEQFF; v_gene: TRBV6-5; abundance: -; d_gene: TRBD2; j_gene: TRBJ2-1
CDR3nt: TGTGCCAGCAGCTCGCAAAGGACAGGGGTTGCTTTCTTT; CDR3aa: CASSSQRTGVAFF; v_gene: TRBV5-6; abundance: -; d_gene: TRBD1; j_gene: TRBJ1-1
CDR3nt: TGTGCCAGCAGCTTAGCAGTTTATGAAAAACTGTTTTTT; CDR3aa: CASSLAVYEKLFF; v_gene: TRBV11-2; abundance: few; d_gene: -; j_gene: TRBJ1-4
CDR3nt: TGTGCCAGCACCGTACAGGGGAGCAATCAGCCCCAGCATTTT; CDR3aa: CASTVQGSNQPQHF; v_gene: TRBV28; abundance: few; d_gene: TRBD1; j_gene: TRBJ1-5
CDR3nt: TGTGCCAGCAGTTCGGGACAGGGGGCGGTGAACACTGAAGCTTTCTTT; CDR3aa: CASSSGQGAVNTEAFF; v_gene: TRBV28; abundance: once; d_gene: TRBD1; j_gene: TRBJ1-1
CDR3nt: TGTGCCAGCAGCTTAGTCAGGGGTCCAGGGCTGGAACAGCCCCAGCATTTT; CDR3aa: CASSLVRGPGLEQPQHF; v_gene: TRBV11-2; abundance: -; d_gene: -; j_gene: TRBJ1-5
CDR3nt: TGTGCCAGCAGTCCGACAGGGCCCCGTGATGAAGCTTTCTTT; CDR3aa: CASSPTGPRDEAFF; v_gene: TRBV28; abundance: -; d_gene: TRBD1; j_gene: TRBJ1-1
CDR3nt: TGTGCCAGCAGTCTAGCGGCCGCGAGTGGGCCCGAAAAACTGTTTTTT; CDR3aa: CASSLAAASGPEKLFF; v_gene: TRBV28; abundance: -; d_gene: -; j_gene: TRBJ1-4
CDR3nt: TGTGCCAGCAGCCCCAACACAGGGCTGGGCTATGGCTACACCTTC; CDR3aa: CASSPNTGLGYGYTF; v_gene: TRBV3-1/TRBV3-2; abundance: -; d_gene: -; j_gene: TRBJ1-2
CDR3nt: TGTGCCAGCAGCTTGAGCGACAGGGGCCCCAACGAGCAGTACTTC; CDR3aa: CASSLSDRGPNEQYF; v_gene: TRBV7-9; abundance: -; d_gene: TRBD1; j_gene: TRBJ2-7
CDR3nt: TGTGCCAGCATCGAACAGGGGGGGGTTGAAGCTTTCTTT; CDR3aa: CASIEQGGVEAFF; v_gene: TRBV2; abundance: -; d_gene: TRBD1; j_gene: TRBJ1-1
CDR3nt: TGTGCCAGTAGTACAGGGTCCAGGGTTCCTGAAGCTTTCTTT; CDR3aa: CASSTGSRVPEAFF; v_gene: TRBV19; abundance: -; d_gene: -; j_gene: TRBJ1-1
CDR3nt: TGCGCCAGCAGCCAAGAATTGGAGGCCGGGGAGCTGTTTTTT; CDR3aa: CASSQELEAGELFF; v_gene: TRBV4-1; abundance: -; d_gene: -; j_gene: TRBJ2-2
CDR3nt: TGTGCCAGCAGCGTCTGGCGGGAGGGTTGGTACTTC; CDR3aa: CASSVWREGWYF; v_gene: TRBV9; abundance: -; d_gene: TRBD2; j_gene: TRBJ2-7
CDR3nt: TGTGCCTGGAGTCTGGGGAGCGAAATTACCTACGAGCAGTACTTC; CDR3aa: CAWSLGSEITYEQYF; v_gene: TRBV30; abundance: -; d_gene: -; j_gene: TRBJ2-7
CDR3nt: TGCGCCAGCAGCCAAGAAGGGAGAGGGCTAGCGGGGGTTCGGGAGCAGTACTTC; CDR3aa: CASSQEGRGLAGVREQYF; v_gene: TRBV4-1; abundance: -; d_gene: TRBD2; j_gene: TRBJ2-7
CDR3nt: TGTGCTAGCAGCCAGGGGGCCGGGAACGAGCAGTACTTC; CDR3aa: CASSQGAGNEQYF; v_gene: TRBV7-7; abundance: once; d_gene: TRBD1; j_gene: TRBJ2-7
CDR3nt: TGTGCCAGTAGACAGGGGGCCTACGAGCAGTACTTC; CDR3aa: CASRQGAYEQYF; v_gene: TRBV2; abundance: -; d_gene: TRBD1; j_gene: TRBJ2-7
CDR3nt: TGTGCCACCCTCATAGGTGGAGTGAACACTGAAGCTTTCTTT; CDR3aa: CATLIGGVNTEAFF; v_gene: TRBV19; abundance: -; d_gene: -; j_gene: TRBJ1-1
CDR3nt: TGTGCCAGCTCACCCAGCGGGGGGCCGAACACCGGGGAGCTGTTTTTT; CDR3aa: CASSPSGGPNTGELFF; v_gene: TRBV18; abundance: -; d_gene: TRBD2; j_gene: TRBJ2-2
CDR3nt: TGTGCCAGCAGGGCCGGGGGTTTTCTTAATCAGCCCCAGCATTTT; CDR3aa: CASRAGGFLNQPQHF; v_gene: TRBV7-2; abundance: -; d_gene: -; j_gene: TRBJ1-5
CDR3nt: TGTGCCAGTAGTATAGATGAAGCGGGAGAAGAGACCCAGTACTTC; CDR3aa: CASSIDEAGEETQYF; v_gene: TRBV19; abundance: -; d_gene: TRBD2; j_gene: TRBJ2-5
CDR3nt: TGTGCCAGCAGCAACGAGGGACAGGTGCTCTACGAGGAGCAGTACTTC; CDR3aa: CASSNEGQVLYEEQYF; v_gene: TRBV5-6; abundance: -; d_gene: TRBD1; j_gene: TRBJ2-7
CDR3nt: TGTGCCAGCAGCCAAGGACAGGTGGCAAATTCACCCCTCCACTTT; CDR3aa: CASSQGQVANSPLHF; v_gene: TRBV3-1/TRBV3-2; abundance: -; d_gene: -; j_gene: TRBJ1-6
CDR3nt: TGTGCCAGCAGCCACTCAGACATGAACACTGAAGCTTTCTTT; CDR3aa: CASSHSDMNTEAFF; v_gene: TRBV3-1/TRBV3-2; abundance: -; d_gene: -; j_gene: TRBJ1-1
CDR3nt: TGTGCCAGTAGTTGGGGGACAGGGGACGATGGCTACACCTTC; CDR3aa: CASSWGTGDDGYTF; v_gene: TRBV19; abundance: -; d_gene: TRBD1; j_gene: TRBJ1-2
CDR3nt: TGTGCCAGCAGCCCGGAAGGTGGGACAGGGCCCCGCCTTAACTATGGCTACACCTTC; CDR3aa: CASSPEGGTGPRLNYGYTF; v_gene: TRBV7-3; abundance: -; d_gene: TRBD1; j_gene: TRBJ1-2